The 20 T cell receptor beta chains below all came from one sample that was sequenced in a study of human thymus T cells. Libraries were prepared by immunoSEQ multiplex PCR; TCRdb keeps only in-frame clonotypes and omits some of them. In the table there are about 60,000 clones, approximately 95% of which are singletons. The sample comprised blood. The source of these receptors is a boy less than two years old with a congenital heart defect but otherwise immunologically healthy.

This clone was detected only once. V usage is TRBV7-9 and J usage is TRBJ2-3; D not resolved. V lost 3 bases, J lost 1 base, and 11 bases lay in between. CDR3 length equals 15 residues. From germline, CDR1 is SEHNR and CDR2 FQNEAQ (reference sequence). Written as DNA, the CDR3 is TGTGCCAGCAGCTTCTTTGATTTGGGCACAGATACGCAGTATTTT. Its translation: CASSFFDLGTDTQYF.

DNA of the CDR3: TGTGCCAGCTCACCTAGGGCAGGGACTCAGCCCCAGCATTTT. Amino acid sequence: CASSPRAGTQPQHF. This chain uses TRBV18 with TRBJ1-5; D might be TRBD1 (5 bases). The germline V and J ends were trimmed by 3 bases and 6 bases, with 12 bases remaining between them. Germline assignment: CDR1 KGHSH and CDR2 LQKENI. The CDR3 spans 14 residues.

The chain is built from TRBV19 and TRBJ2-1; 7 bases align to TRBD2. J gave up 3 bases and V 3 bases, and 2 bases lay outside the gene matches. The CDR3 length is 14 residues. CDR1 and CDR2 (germline): LNHDA, SQIVND (reference sequence). The CDR3 DNA reads TGTGCCAGTAGTATGGGGACTATCTACAATGAGCAGTTCTTC. Amino acids: CASSMGTIYNEQFF.

The rearrangement uses TRBV4-1 and TRBJ2-1, with D perhaps TRBD2 (7 bases). Deletions cut 0 bases from V and 9 bases from J, with 18 bases between. Germline CDR1 is MGHRA and CDR2 is YSYEKL. CDR3 length: 16 amino acids. In nucleotides, the CDR3 is TGCGCCAGCAGCCAAGATTGGAAGCGGGACATCGGTGAGCAGTTCTTC. This codes for CASSQDWKRDIGEQFF.

The CDR3 nucleotides read TGTGCCAGCAGTGCCGAGGACAGCTTCCAAGAGACCCAGTACTTC. Encoded protein: CASSAEDSFQETQYF. The chain has TRBV28 and TRBJ2-5; D might be TRBD1 (6 bases). V was trimmed by 5 bases and J by 1 base, leaving 14 bases between them. The CDR3 has 15 residues. From germline, CDR1 is MDHEN and CDR2 SYDVKM.

The rearrangement joins TRBV14 to TRBJ1-2; a possible D gene is TRBD1 (5 bases). The CDR3 spans 12 residues. Germline CDR1 is SGHDN and CDR2 is FVKESK. With 3 bases removed from V and 5 bases from J, the gap between germline ends came to 7 bases. The DNA for the CDR3 is TGTGCCAGCAGCCAGGGGGGGTATGGCTACACCTTC. Translated, it gives CASSQGGYGYTF. Together with reference TRBV14 and TRBJ1-2, the CDR3 gives the full variable domain: EAGVTQFPSHSVIEKGQTVTLRCDPISGHDNLYWYRRVMGKEIKFLLHFVKESKQDESGMPNNRFLAERTGGTYSTLKVQPAELEDSGVYFCASSQGGYGYTFGSGTRLTVV.

The chain has TRBV2 and TRBJ1-1; TRBD1 matches at 9 bases. The V gene's germline CDR1 is SNHLY and CDR2 FYNNEI. V shed 7 bases and J 4 bases; nucleotides not matched to a gene: 7. The CDR3 runs to 14 residues. DNA of the CDR3: TGTGCCAGCACAAGGGACAGGGACGGCACTGAAGCTTTCTTT. Encoded protein: CASTRDRDGTEAFF.

The V gene is TRBV4-3, the J gene TRBJ2-1; 8 bases fit TRBD2. The CDR3 covers 16 residues. The J segment lost 2 bases and the V segment lost 0 bases, leaving 3 bases of the junction unmatched. Germline loops: CDR1 LGHNA, CDR2 YSLEER. CDR3 region: CASSQDHGGAYNEQFF. CDR3 DNA: TGCGCCAGCAGCCAAGATCACGGGGGGGCCTACAATGAGCAGTTCTTC.

The gene calls are TRBV5-4 and TRBJ2-7; 7 nucleotides align to TRBD1. CDR1 is SGHNT and CDR2 is YYREEE in the germline V gene (reference sequence). Trimming removed 2 bases from V and 7 bases from J; junction bases left unmatched: 9. The CDR3 extends over 14 amino acids. For the CDR3, the DNA is TGTGCCAGCAGCTTTACCGGACAGGCGAGGGAGCAGTACTTC. Its protein product is CASSFTGQAREQYF.

This clone appeared once. The DNA of the CDR3 is TGTGCCAGCAGCCTCCTCGCGAGGGGAGAGAACTTAGCCAAAAACATTCAGTACTTC. Residues: CASSLLARGENLAKNIQYF. This chain links TRBV7-9 with TRBJ2-4, with D perhaps TRBD1 or TRBD2 (5 bases each). Germline V lookup: CDR1 SEHNR, CDR2 FQNEAQ (reference sequence). V was clipped by 5 bases and J by 0 bases, with 23 bases between them. The CDR3 runs to 19 residues.

This clone has a single count. The chain joins TRBV28 to TRBJ2-1; no reliable D call. Germline V CDR1 and CDR2: MDHEN, SYDVKM. This CDR3 is 14 amino acids long. V lost 3 bases and J lost 0, with 6 bases in between. DNA for the CDR3: TGTGCCAGCAGTTTGGTGAGCTCCTACAATGAGCAGTTCTTC. This gives the protein CASSLVSSYNEQFF.

The rearrangement links TRBV28 to TRBJ1-4; the D gene is possibly TRBD1 (6 bases). V dropped 5 bases and J dropped 6 bases, with 16 bases sitting between them. The CDR3 has 15 amino acids. CDR1 and CDR2 (germline): MDHEN, SYDVKM. CDR3 in amino acids: CASSITGTTYEKLFF. The DNA of the CDR3 is TGTGCCAGCAGTATTACAGGGACAACCTATGAAAAACTGTTTTTT.

The chain employs TRBV4-1 and TRBJ1-1; the D gene is possibly TRBD1 (6 bases). V was trimmed by 4 bases and J by 7 bases, leaving 22 bases between them. Germline V gives CDR1 MGHRA, CDR2 YSYEKL. The CDR3 loop spans 16 amino acids. CDR3 sequence: CASSPPLQGVRDEAFF. The DNA of the CDR3 is TGCGCCAGCAGCCCCCCCCTACAGGGCGTGAGGGATGAAGCTTTCTTT.

V gene TRBV12-5 combines with J gene TRBJ2-2; maybe TRBD1 (6 bases). Trimming shortened V by 2 bases and J by 5 bases, and 6 bases separated the two germline ends. Germline values: CDR1 LGHNT, CDR2 FRNRAP. This CDR3 is 13 amino acids long. The CDR3 DNA sequence: TGTGCTAGTGGTTTGACAGGGACCGGGGAGCTGTTTTTT. Its protein is CASGLTGTGELFF.

The rearrangement uses TRBV6-6 and TRBJ1-1; D gene ambiguous. Trimming pared 5 bases from V and 3 bases from J, leaving 16 bases between. CDR1 is MNHNY and CDR2 is SVGAGI in the germline V gene (reference sequence). This CDR3 is built from 15 residues. The CDR3 region has the DNA TGTGCCAGCAGTCGAGCCTTCGGACCGGACACTGAAGCTTTCTTT. Protein product: CASSRAFGPDTEAFF.

The gene calls are TRBV5-1 and TRBJ2-3, with 9 positions matching TRBD2. With V trimmed by 2 bases and J by 8 bases, 9 bases remained unmatched. CDR3 size: 15 residues. Germline V gives CDR1 SGHRS, CDR2 YFSETQ. CDR3 DNA sequence: TGCGCCAGCAGCTTCCTAGCGGGACCCGCGGGTACGCAGTATTTT. Its translation: CASSFLAGPAGTQYF.

The CDR3 nucleotides read TGTGCCAGCAGCGTGGGGGGTAGCACAGATACGCAGTATTTT. Translation gives CASSVGGSTDTQYF. The gene calls are TRBV9 and TRBJ2-3; the D gene is possibly TRBD2 (6 bases). There are 14 residues in the CDR3. The germline V and J ends were trimmed by 2 bases and 0 bases, with 7 bases remaining between them. Germline values: CDR1 SGDLS, CDR2 YYNGEE.

The chain links TRBV25-1 to TRBJ2-4, with a tentative D call TRBD2 (5 bases). From germline, CDR1 is MGHDK and CDR2 SYGVNS. This CDR3 spans 15 amino acids. Between the trimmed V and J ends, which lost 1 base and 9 bases, there was a span of 16 bases. The CDR3 DNA reads as TGTGCCAGCAGTGAATCCCGCGGGCCGAAGAGCATTCAGTACTTC. Encoded protein: CASSESRGPKSIQYF.

The chain couples TRBV21-1 to TRBJ1-1. TRBV21-1 is given as a pseudogene. CDR3 length: 16 residues. CDR3 in DNA: TGTGCCAGCAGCGATATGCTAGACACAATTCGCACTGAAGCTTTCTTT. Translating it yields CASSDMLDTIRTEAFF.

The chain has TRBV7-8 and TRBJ2-7; 10 bases line up with TRBD1. With 1 base clipped from V and 2 bases from J, the junction kept 2 bases outside the gene matches. The CDR3 is 15 residues long. Germline V gene sequence: CDR1 SGHVS, CDR2 FQNEAQ. CDR3 nucleotides: TGTGCCAGCAGCTTAGGACAGGGGGCGGCCTACGAGCAGTACTTC. Residues: CASSLGQGAAYEQYF. The full variable domain, with the rest looked up from reference TRBV7-8 and TRBJ2-7, is GAGVSQSPRYKVAKRGQDVALRCDPISGHVSLFWYQQALGQGPEFLTYFQNEAQLDKSGLPSDRFFAERPEGSVSTLKIQRTQQEDSAVYLCASSLGQGAAYEQYFGPGTRLTVT.